Each of the 6 T cell receptor beta chains below was sequenced from the same sample in a study of T-cell memory formation after mild COVID-19. TCRdb re-called the 5' RACE reads with MiXCR, one entry per CDR3 protein. Here the sample spans 250,000 to 300,000 distinct CDR3 sequences, under 20% being singletons. Sequencing was performed on PBMCs or a T cell subset sorted from them (not recorded which). These receptors were collected from a man between 18 and 35 years old who had mild COVID-19 (a few samples of this study predate the infection). Cell type and time point are not known.

This chain connects TRBV4-1 to TRBJ2-3, with a possible D match to TRBD1 (6 bases). The CDR3 contains 15 residues. The germline V gene encodes CDR1 MGHRA and CDR2 YSYEKL. V gave up 3 bases and J gave up 2 bases, with 12 bases separating them. The CDR3 here is CASSQANRATDTQYF. Here the CDR3 DNA reads TGCGCCAGCAGCCAGGCTAACAGGGCCACAGATACGCAGTATTTT.

The CDR3 bases are TGTGCCTGGAGTGTAGCGGGGCTGGATACGCAGTATTTT. This encodes CAWSVAGLDTQYF. V usage is TRBV30 and J usage is TRBJ2-3, with TRBD2 identical over 7 bases. Germline CDR1 is GTSNPN and CDR2 is SVGIG (reference sequence). V was pared by 0 bases and J by 6 bases, with 3 bases of the junction left unmatched. The CDR3 length is 13 residues.

V usage is TRBV5-1 and J usage is TRBJ1-3; unclear D gene. V lost 4 bases and J lost 2, with 7 bases in between. The germline V gene encodes CDR1 SGHRS and CDR2 YFSETQ. The CDR3 covers 13 residues. The CDR3 loop reads CASSLQPGNTIYF. The CDR3, as DNA: TGCGCCAGCAGCCTCCAACCTGGAAACACCATATATTTT.

The rearrangement uses TRBV6-6 and TRBJ2-7; tentative D call: TRBD2 (7 bases). The V gene's germline CDR1 is MNHNY and CDR2 SVGAGI (reference sequence). V was clipped by 7 bases and J by 6 bases, with 16 bases between them. The CDR3 length is 13 residues. Here the CDR3 DNA reads TGTGCCAGCATGGTGGGGGCGGGGGTCGAGCAGTACGTC. This encodes CASMVGAGVEQYV.

This clonotype was found a few times. A read error may produce the germline difference seen at one junction end. The genes are TRBV7-9 and TRBJ2-3, with TRBD1 matching over 10 bases. The CDR3 contains 12 residues. The germline V gene has CDR1 SEHNR and CDR2 FQNEAQ (reference sequence). In nucleotides, the CDR3 is TGTGCCAGCAGCCTAGACAGGGGGCGTACGGATTTT. Encoded protein: CASSLDRGRTDF.

This clonotype was found a few times. The gene calls are TRBV19 and TRBJ2-3, with D uncertain. The CDR3 has 14 residues. Trimming stripped 6 bases from V and 2 bases from J, with 12 bases between. Per germline, CDR1 LNHDA and CDR2 SQIVND (reference sequence). CDR3 coding DNA: TGTGCCAGTAGCAAAGGGATTTCCACAGATACGCAGTATTTT. Translating it yields CASSKGISTDTQYF.